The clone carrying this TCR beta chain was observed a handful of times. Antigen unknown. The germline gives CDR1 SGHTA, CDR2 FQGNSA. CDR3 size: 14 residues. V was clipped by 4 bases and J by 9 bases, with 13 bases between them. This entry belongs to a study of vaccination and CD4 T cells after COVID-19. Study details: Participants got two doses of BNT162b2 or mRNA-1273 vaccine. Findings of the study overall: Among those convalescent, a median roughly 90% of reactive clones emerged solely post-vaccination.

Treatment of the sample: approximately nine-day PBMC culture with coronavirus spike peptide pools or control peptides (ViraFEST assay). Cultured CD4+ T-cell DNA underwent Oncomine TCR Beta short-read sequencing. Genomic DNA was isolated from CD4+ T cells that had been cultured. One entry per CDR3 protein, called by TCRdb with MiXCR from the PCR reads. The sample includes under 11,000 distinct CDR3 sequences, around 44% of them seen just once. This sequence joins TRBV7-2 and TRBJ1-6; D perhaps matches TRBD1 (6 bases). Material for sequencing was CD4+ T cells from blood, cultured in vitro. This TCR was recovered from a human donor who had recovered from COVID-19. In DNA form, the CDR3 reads TGTGCCAGCAGCTCCCGGACAGACCGTTCACCCCTCCACTTT. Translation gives CASSSRTDRSPLHF.